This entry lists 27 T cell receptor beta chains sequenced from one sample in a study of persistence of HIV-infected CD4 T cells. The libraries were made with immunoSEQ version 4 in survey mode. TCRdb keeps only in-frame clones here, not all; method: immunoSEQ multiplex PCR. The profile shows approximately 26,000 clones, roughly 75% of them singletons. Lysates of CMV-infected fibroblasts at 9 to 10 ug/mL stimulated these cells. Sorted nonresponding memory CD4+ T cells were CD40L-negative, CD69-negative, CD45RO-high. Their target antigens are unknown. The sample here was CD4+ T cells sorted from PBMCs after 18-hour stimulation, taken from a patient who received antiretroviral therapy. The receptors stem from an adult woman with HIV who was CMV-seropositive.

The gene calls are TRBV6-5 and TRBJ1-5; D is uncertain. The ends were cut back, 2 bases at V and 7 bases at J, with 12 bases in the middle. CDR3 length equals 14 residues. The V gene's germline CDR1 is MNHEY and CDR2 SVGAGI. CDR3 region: CASSYNWVGQPQHF. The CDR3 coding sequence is TGTGCCAGCAGTTACAATTGGGTGGGACAGCCCCAGCATTTT.

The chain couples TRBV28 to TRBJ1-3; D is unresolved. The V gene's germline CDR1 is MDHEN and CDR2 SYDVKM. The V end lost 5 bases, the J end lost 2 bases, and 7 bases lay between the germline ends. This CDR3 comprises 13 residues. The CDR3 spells CASSRGTGNTIYF. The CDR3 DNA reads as TGTGCCAGCAGTCGAGGAACTGGAAACACCATATATTTT.

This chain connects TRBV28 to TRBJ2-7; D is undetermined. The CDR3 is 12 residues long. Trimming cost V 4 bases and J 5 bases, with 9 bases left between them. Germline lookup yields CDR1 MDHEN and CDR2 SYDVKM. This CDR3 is CASSSDSDEQYF. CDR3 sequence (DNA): TGTGCCAGCAGTTCCGACTCGGACGAGCAGTACTTC.

For the CDR3, the DNA is TGTGCCAGCAGCCACAGTAGCGGGGGTGAGCAGTTCTTC. This translates into CASSHSSGGEQFF. The rearrangement joins TRBV4-2 to TRBJ2-1, with 9 bases that match TRBD2. CDR1 LGHNA and CDR2 YNFKEQ come from the germline V gene. The CDR3 runs to 13 residues. Germline trimming cut 3 bases from V and 9 bases from J; bases unmatched to any gene: 3.

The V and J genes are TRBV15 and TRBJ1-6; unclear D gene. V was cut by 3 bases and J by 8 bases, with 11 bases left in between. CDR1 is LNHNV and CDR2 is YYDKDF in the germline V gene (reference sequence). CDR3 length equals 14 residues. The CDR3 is CATSSGQSHSPLHF. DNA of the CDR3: TGTGCCACCAGCAGTGGGCAGAGTCATTCACCCCTCCACTTT.

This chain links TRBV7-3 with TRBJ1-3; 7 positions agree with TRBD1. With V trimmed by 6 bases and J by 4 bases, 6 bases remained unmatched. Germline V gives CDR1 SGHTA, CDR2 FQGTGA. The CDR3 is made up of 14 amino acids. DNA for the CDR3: TGTGCCAGCAGTCCAGGGGGTTTAGGAAACACCATATATTTT. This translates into CASSPGGLGNTIYF.

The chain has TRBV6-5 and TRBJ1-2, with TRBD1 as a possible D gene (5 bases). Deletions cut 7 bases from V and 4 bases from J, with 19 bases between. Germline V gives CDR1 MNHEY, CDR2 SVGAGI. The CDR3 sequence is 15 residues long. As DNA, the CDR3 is TGTGCCAGCACCCTAATGACAGCGTCGTCCTATGGCTACACCTTC. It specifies CASTLMTASSYGYTF.

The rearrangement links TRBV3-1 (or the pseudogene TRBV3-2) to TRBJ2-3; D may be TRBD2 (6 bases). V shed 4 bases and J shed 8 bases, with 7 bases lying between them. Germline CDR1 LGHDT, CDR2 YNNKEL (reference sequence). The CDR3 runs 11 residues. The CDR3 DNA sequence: TGTGCCAGCAGCCCGGGACTTACGCAGTATTTT. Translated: CASSPGLTQYF.

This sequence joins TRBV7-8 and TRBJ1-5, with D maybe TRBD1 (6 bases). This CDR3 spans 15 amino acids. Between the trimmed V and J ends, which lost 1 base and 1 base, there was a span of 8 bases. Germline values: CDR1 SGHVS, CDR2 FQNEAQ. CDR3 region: CASSLERGSNQPQHF. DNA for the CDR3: TGTGCCAGCAGCTTAGAGAGGGGGAGCAATCAGCCCCAGCATTTT.

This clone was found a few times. The CDR3 nucleotides read TGTGCTAGTGGTTTGTGGGGACAGGGTAATGGCTACACCTTC. Encoded protein: CASGLWGQGNGYTF. The chain employs TRBV12-5 and TRBJ1-2, with 9 bases aligning to TRBD1. With V trimmed by 2 bases and J by 6 bases, 4 bases remained unmatched. The germline V gene encodes CDR1 LGHNT and CDR2 FRNRAP. There are 14 residues in the CDR3.

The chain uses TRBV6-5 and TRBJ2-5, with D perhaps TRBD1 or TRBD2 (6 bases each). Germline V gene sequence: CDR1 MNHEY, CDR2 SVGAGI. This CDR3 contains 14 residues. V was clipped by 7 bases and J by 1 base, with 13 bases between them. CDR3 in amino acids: CASIEGGFQETQYF. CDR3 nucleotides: TGTGCCAGCATCGAAGGGGGGTTCCAAGAGACCCAGTACTTC.

Here the CDR3 DNA reads TGTGCCACCAGTGATCCAACCACTAAGCGGGGTTCCTACAATGAGCAGTTCTTC. Protein sequence: CATSDPTTKRGSYNEQFF. The rearrangement links TRBV24-1 to TRBJ2-1; 7 positions agree with TRBD2. V gave up 3 bases and J gave up 1 base; unmatched junction bases: 11. The CDR3 length is 18 residues. Germline V gives CDR1 KGHDR, CDR2 SFDVKD.

The DNA for the CDR3 is TGCGCCAGCAGCTACCGACTAGCGGGGGGTTTTAGCACAGATACGCAGTATTTT. Encoded protein: CASSYRLAGGFSTDTQYF. The rearrangement links TRBV5-1 to TRBJ2-3; 13 bases agree with TRBD2. CDR3 length: 18 amino acids. Germline V CDR1 and CDR2: SGHRS, YFSETQ. Trimming at V came to 3 bases and at J to 0 bases, leaving 7 bases not matched to a gene. The variable domain in full, completed from reference TRBV5-1 and TRBJ2-3, reads KAGVTQTPRYLIKTRGQQVTLSCSPISGHRSVSWYQQTPGQGLQFLFEYFSETQRNKGNFPGRFSGRQFSNSRSEMNVSTLELGDSALYLCASSYRLAGGFSTDTQYFGPGTRLTVL.

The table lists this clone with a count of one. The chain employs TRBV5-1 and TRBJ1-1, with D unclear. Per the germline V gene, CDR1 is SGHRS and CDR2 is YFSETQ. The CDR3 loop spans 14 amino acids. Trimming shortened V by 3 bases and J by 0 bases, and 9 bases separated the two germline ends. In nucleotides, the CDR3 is TGCGCCAGCAGCTCGGTATCTTTGAACACTGAAGCTTTCTTT. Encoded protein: CASSSVSLNTEAFF.

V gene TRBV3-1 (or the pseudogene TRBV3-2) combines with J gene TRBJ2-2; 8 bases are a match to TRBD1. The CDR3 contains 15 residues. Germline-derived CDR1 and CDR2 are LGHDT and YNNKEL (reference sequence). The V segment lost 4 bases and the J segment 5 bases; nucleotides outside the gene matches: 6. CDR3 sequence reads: CASSPQGVSTGELFF. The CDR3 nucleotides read TGTGCCAGCAGCCCACAGGGGGTCAGTACCGGGGAGCTGTTTTTT.

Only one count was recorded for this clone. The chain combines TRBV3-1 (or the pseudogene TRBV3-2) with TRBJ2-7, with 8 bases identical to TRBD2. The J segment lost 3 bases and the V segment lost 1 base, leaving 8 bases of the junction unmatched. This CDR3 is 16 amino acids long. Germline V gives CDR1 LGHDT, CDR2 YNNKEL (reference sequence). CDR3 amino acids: CASSQGSAGGNYEQYF. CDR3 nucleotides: TGTGCCAGCAGCCAAGGATCGGCGGGGGGAAACTACGAGCAGTACTTC.

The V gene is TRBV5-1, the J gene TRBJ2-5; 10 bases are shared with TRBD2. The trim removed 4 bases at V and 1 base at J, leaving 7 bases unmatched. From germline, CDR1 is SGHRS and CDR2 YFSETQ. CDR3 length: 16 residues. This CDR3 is CASSLTSGRSQETQYF. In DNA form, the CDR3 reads TGCGCCAGCAGCCTGACTAGCGGGCGCTCCCAAGAGACCCAGTACTTC.

DNA of the CDR3: TGTGCCAGCAGTCCCAAGCCAGGAGCCAAAAACATTCAGTACTTC. Encoded protein: CASSPKPGAKNIQYF. The chain is built from TRBV3-1 (or the pseudogene TRBV3-2) and TRBJ2-4, with D uncertain. CDR1 is LGHDT and CDR2 is YNNKEL in the germline V gene (reference sequence). The CDR3 sequence is 15 residues long. V lost 6 bases to trimming and J lost 0 bases, with 12 bases between them.

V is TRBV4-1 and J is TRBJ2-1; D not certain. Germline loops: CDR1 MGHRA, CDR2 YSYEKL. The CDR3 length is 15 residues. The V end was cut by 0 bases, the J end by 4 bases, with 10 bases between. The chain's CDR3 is CASSQDGASYNEQFF. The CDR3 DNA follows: TGCGCCAGCAGCCAAGATGGAGCTTCTTACAATGAGCAGTTCTTC.

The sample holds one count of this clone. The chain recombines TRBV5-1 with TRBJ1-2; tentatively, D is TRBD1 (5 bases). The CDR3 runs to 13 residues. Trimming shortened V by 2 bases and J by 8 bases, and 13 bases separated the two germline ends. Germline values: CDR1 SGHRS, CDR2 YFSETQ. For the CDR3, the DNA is TGCGCCAGCAGCTTCGGGGGTCGGGACGGCTACACCTTC. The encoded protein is CASSFGGRDGYTF.

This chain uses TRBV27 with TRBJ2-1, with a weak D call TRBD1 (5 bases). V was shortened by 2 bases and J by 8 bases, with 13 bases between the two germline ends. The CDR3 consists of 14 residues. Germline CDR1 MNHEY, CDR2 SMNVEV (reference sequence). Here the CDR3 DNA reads TGTGCCAGCAGTTTAAACGGCAGGGCTCATGAGCAGTTCTTC. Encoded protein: CASSLNGRAHEQFF.

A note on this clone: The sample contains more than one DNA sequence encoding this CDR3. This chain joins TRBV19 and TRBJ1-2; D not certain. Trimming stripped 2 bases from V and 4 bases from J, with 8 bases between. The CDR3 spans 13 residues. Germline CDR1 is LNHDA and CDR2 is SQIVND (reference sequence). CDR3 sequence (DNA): TGTGCCAGTAGTATACAGGCTAGCTATGGCTACACCTTC. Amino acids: CASSIQASYGYTF.

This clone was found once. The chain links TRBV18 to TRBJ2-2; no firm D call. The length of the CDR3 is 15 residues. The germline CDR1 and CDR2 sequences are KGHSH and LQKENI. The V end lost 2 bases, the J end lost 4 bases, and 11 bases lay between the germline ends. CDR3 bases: TGTGCCAGCTCACCATCGGGCATCGGCACCGGGGAGCTGTTTTTT. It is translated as CASSPSGIGTGELFF. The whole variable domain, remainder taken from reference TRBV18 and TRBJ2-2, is NAGVMQNPRHLVRRRGQEARLRCSPMKGHSHVYWYRQLPEEGLKFMVYLQKENIIDESGMPKERFSAEFPKEGPSILRIQQVVRGDSAAYFCASSPSGIGTGELFFGEGSRLTVL.

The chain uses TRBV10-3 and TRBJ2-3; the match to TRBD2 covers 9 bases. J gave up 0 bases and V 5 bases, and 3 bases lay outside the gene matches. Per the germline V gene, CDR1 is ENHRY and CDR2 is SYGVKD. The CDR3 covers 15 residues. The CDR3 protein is CAISSSGESTDTQYF. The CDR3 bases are TGTGCCATCAGTTCTAGCGGGGAGAGCACAGATACGCAGTATTTT.

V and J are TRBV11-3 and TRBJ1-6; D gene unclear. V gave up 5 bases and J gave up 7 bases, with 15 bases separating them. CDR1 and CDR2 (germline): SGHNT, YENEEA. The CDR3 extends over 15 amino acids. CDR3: CASSHSRPTNSPLHF. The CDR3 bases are TGTGCCAGCAGCCACTCGAGACCGACGAATTCACCCCTCCACTTT.

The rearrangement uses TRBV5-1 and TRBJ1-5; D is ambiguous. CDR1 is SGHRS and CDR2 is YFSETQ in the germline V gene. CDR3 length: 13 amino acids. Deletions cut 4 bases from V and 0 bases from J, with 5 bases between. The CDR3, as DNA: TGCGCCAGCAGCGTGGATAGCAATCAGCCCCAGCATTTT. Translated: CASSVDSNQPQHF.

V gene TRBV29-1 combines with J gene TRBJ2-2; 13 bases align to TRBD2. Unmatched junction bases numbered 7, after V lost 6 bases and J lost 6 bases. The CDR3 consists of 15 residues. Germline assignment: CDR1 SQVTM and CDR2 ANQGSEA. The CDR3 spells CSVAPGLAGSGELFF. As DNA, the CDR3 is TGCAGCGTGGCCCCGGGACTAGCGGGGTCCGGGGAGCTGTTTTTT.